This TCR beta chain emerged from a study of radiotherapy plus CTLA-4 blockade in lung cancer. TCRdb's table, derived via immunoSEQ multiplex PCR, lists solely in-frame clones and lacks some. The table has over 100,000 clones, around 84% seen once. Source: peripheral blood, taken from a patient treated with radiotherapy plus ipilimumab. The source of this sequence is a human donor with non-small cell lung cancer that progressed on radiotherapy plus ipilimumab. Some clones in this sample may be carry-over from other donors' samples.

CDR3 amino acids: CASSLGAASYEQYF. CDR3 coding DNA: TGTGCCAGCAGCTTAGGTGCAGCGAGCTACGAGCAGTACTTC. The genes are TRBV7-2 and TRBJ2-7; D is unclear. CDR3 length equals 14 residues. The ends were cut back, 1 base at V and 3 bases at J, with 10 bases in the middle. The germline V gene has CDR1 SGHTA and CDR2 FQGNSA.